Shown below are 30 T cell receptor beta chains from a single sample sequenced in a study of CD8 T cells in ankylosing spondylitis. MiXCR, run by TCRdb on the 5' RACE reads, gives a single entry per CDR3 protein. This sample has around 120,000 distinct CDR3 sequences, with less than 25% found just once. The sample consisted of synovial fluid, either unsorted or a sorted T cell fraction (not recorded which). The receptors here all came from a male donor with ankylosing spondylitis.

The chain is built from TRBV24-1 and TRBJ2-2; no definite D call. V was pared by 5 bases and J by 3 bases, with 9 bases between. The CDR3 extends over 14 amino acids. CDR1 KGHDR and CDR2 SFDVKD come from the germline V gene. CDR3 amino acids: CATSVGTHTGELFF. DNA for the CDR3: TGTGCCACCAGTGTTGGAACCCACACCGGGGAGCTGTTTTTT.

This clonotype was recorded many times. The V call is TRBV27, the J call TRBJ1-5; no clear D gene. Trimming removed 6 bases from V and 3 bases from J, with 9 bases in between. CDR3 length: 13 amino acids. The V gene's germline CDR1 is MNHEY and CDR2 SMNVEV (reference sequence). The CDR3 coding sequence is TGTGCCAGCAGCCTCCAGTACAATCAGCCCCAGCATTTT. The encoded protein is CASSLQYNQPQHF.

The V and J genes are TRBV20-1 and TRBJ1-1, with D possibly TRBD1 on 6 matching bases. Germline V gene lookup returns CDR1 DFQATT and CDR2 SNEGSKA (reference sequence). V lost 2 bases to trimming and J lost 1 base, with 8 bases between them. CDR3 length: 13 amino acids. For the CDR3, the DNA is TGCAGTGCTAGACAGACAGGGAACACTGAAGCTTTCTTT. Protein product: CSARQTGNTEAFF.

This clonotype was found a few times. The rearrangement joins TRBV4-1 to TRBJ1-1; the D is unclear. The CDR3 has 11 amino acids. Germline values: CDR1 MGHRA, CDR2 YSYEKL. Trimming left V 2 bases short and J 7 bases short, with 5 bases between. This CDR3 reads CASSQKGEAFF. The CDR3, as DNA: TGCGCCAGCAGCCAAAAGGGTGAAGCTTTCTTT.

The chain is built from TRBV5-1 and TRBJ2-2; possible D gene TRBD1, 6 bases. Between the trimmed V and J ends, which lost 7 bases and 1 base, there was a span of 8 bases. The CDR3 spans 13 residues. Germline V gene sequence: CDR1 SGHRS, CDR2 YFSETQ. The CDR3 loop is CASRDKNTGELFF. DNA for the CDR3: TGCGCCAGCCGGGACAAGAACACCGGGGAGCTGTTTTTT.

This clonotype was recorded a few times. V and J are TRBV7-9 and TRBJ1-1; TRBD1 is a possible D gene (5 bases). The CDR3 runs 13 residues. Germline V gives CDR1 SEHNR, CDR2 FQNEAQ (reference sequence). V was pared by 5 bases and J by 3 bases, with 10 bases between. As DNA, the CDR3 is TGTGCCAGCAGCCGTATCAGGGACACTGAAGCTTTCTTT. Translating gives CASSRIRDTEAFF.

V and J are TRBV29-1 and TRBJ1-1; TRBD1 matches at 9 bases. CDR3 length: 14 amino acids. Unmatched junction bases numbered 5, after V lost 1 base and J lost 5 bases. Germline V lookup: CDR1 SQVTM, CDR2 ANQGSEA. This CDR3 reads CSVEATGGKTEAFF. In DNA form, the CDR3 reads TGCAGCGTTGAAGCAACAGGGGGCAAAACTGAAGCTTTCTTT.

This clonotype was seen many times. The chain combines TRBV27 with TRBJ2-1; the match to TRBD1 covers 12 bases. CDR1 MNHEY and CDR2 SMNVEV come from the germline V gene (reference sequence). This CDR3 has 19 residues. With 6 bases clipped from V and 2 bases from J, the junction kept 14 bases outside the gene matches. CDR3 in amino acids: CASSPGQGAWGLAYNEQFF. Here the CDR3 DNA reads TGTGCCAGCAGCCCGGGACAGGGGGCTTGGGGACTAGCCTACAATGAGCAGTTCTTC.

By share, this clonotype ranks as medium-sized. The V and J genes are TRBV9 and TRBJ2-2, with a weak D call TRBD1 (5 bases). The V gene's germline CDR1 is SGDLS and CDR2 YYNGEE. Trimming left V 4 bases short and J 4 bases short, with 14 bases between. CDR3 length: 15 residues. The CDR3 here is CASSTTDSLTGELFF. In DNA form, the CDR3 reads TGTGCCAGCAGCACCACCGACAGCCTCACCGGGGAGCTGTTTTTT.

The V call is TRBV15, the J call TRBJ1-2; a weak D match, TRBD1 (6 bases). The CDR3 extends over 14 amino acids. Trimming shortened V by 0 bases and J by 4 bases, and 9 bases separated the two germline ends. The germline gives CDR1 LNHNV, CDR2 YYDKDF (reference sequence). The CDR3 protein is CATSRDIGGYGYTF. The CDR3 DNA reads as TGTGCCACCAGCAGAGACATAGGGGGCTATGGCTACACCTTC.

This clonotype was counted ten times or more. The chain couples TRBV7-9 to TRBJ2-1; D is undetermined. The CDR3 covers 13 residues. CDR1 SEHNR and CDR2 FQNEAQ come from the germline V gene (reference sequence). The V gene lost 5 bases and the J gene lost 8 bases, with 13 bases spanning the gap. As DNA, the CDR3 is TGTGCCAGCAGCCCCCTTGGGCTGTATGAGCAGTTCTTC. Protein: CASSPLGLYEQFF.

The gene calls are TRBV29-1 and TRBJ1-1, with a weak D call TRBD1 (5 bases). The CDR3 extends over 14 amino acids. Per the germline V gene, CDR1 is SQVTM and CDR2 is ANQGSEA. V was pared by 1 base and J by 3 bases, with 12 bases between. CDR3 region: CSVEGVGRDTEAFF. The CDR3, as DNA: TGCAGCGTTGAAGGGGTAGGCAGGGACACTGAAGCTTTCTTT.

The table lists this clonotype with a count of one. The chain joins TRBV24-1 to TRBJ2-6; weak D call: TRBD1 (6 bases). In germline, CDR1 is KGHDR, CDR2 SFDVKD. This CDR3 comprises 15 residues. Trimming shortened V by 6 bases and J by 4 bases, and 12 bases separated the two germline ends. CDR3 loop: CATSTTGIGANVLTF. In DNA, the CDR3 is TGTGCCACCAGTACCACAGGGATAGGGGCCAACGTCCTGACTTTC.

This chain uses TRBV14 with TRBJ2-7; 8 bases fit TRBD2. Germline loops: CDR1 SGHDN, CDR2 FVKESK. The CDR3 is made up of 13 amino acids. V shed 5 bases, J shed 12 bases, and the junction held 12 bases outside the gene matches. The CDR3, as DNA: TGTGCCAGCAGCAGAACTCCGGGACTAGTTCCGTACGTC. Its protein product is CASSRTPGLVPYV.

The sample holds a few counts of this clonotype. The V call is TRBV7-9, the J call TRBJ2-5; D is ambiguous. This CDR3 has 16 residues. V lost 7 bases to trimming and J lost 5 bases, with 23 bases between them. Germline V gene sequence: CDR1 SEHNR, CDR2 FQNEAQ (reference sequence). The DNA for the CDR3 is TGTGCCAGCAAGTTCGTTGTCAGTGGGGAAATGGAGACCCAGTACTTC. It specifies CASKFVVSGEMETQYF. Complete variable domain (other parts from reference TRBV7-9 and TRBJ2-5): DTGVSQNPRHKITKRGQNVTFRCDPISEHNRLYWYRQTLGQGPEFLTYFQNEAQLEKSRLLSDRFSAERPKGSFSTLEIQRTEQGDSAMYLCASKFVVSGEMETQYFGPGTRLLVL.

This clonotype was counted ten times or more. The rearrangement uses TRBV11-2 and TRBJ1-1; D is unclear. Germline lookup yields CDR1 SGHAT and CDR2 FQNNGV. V was clipped by 4 bases and J by 4 bases, with 13 bases between them. The CDR3 runs to 14 residues. CDR3 DNA: TGTGCCAGCAGCTGGAGCGGTTCGGGCACTGAAGCTTTCTTT. Translating it yields CASSWSGSGTEAFF.

V and J are TRBV5-4 and TRBJ1-2, with D possibly TRBD1 on 5 matching bases. Trimming removed 0 bases from V and 7 bases from J, with 13 bases in between. CDR1 and CDR2 from the germline V gene are SGHNT and YYREEE (reference sequence). This CDR3 comprises 14 residues. DNA of the CDR3: TGTGCCAGCAGCTTGGCTCCTGGGGCAGTTGGCTACACCTTC. Translating gives CASSLAPGAVGYTF.

V and J are TRBV7-9 and TRBJ2-3; unclear D gene. The CDR3 contains 13 residues. Trimming removed 5 bases at V and 6 bases at J, with 12 bases between. Germline V CDR1 and CDR2: SEHNR, FQNEAQ (reference sequence). This CDR3 is CASSPQDRDTQYF. CDR3 nucleotide sequence: TGTGCCAGCAGCCCGCAGGACCGGGATACGCAGTATTTT.

Only a few counts were recorded for this clonotype. The chain couples TRBV5-1 to TRBJ1-1; D gene ambiguous. The CDR3 is 14 residues long. Deletions cut 4 bases from V and 3 bases from J, with 13 bases between. CDR1 and CDR2 (germline): SGHRS, YFSETQ. The CDR3 sequence is CASSPRPWDTEAFF. Here the CDR3 DNA reads TGCGCCAGCAGCCCGAGACCATGGGACACTGAAGCTTTCTTT. Filled out from reference TRBV5-1 and TRBJ1-1, the complete variable domain reads KAGVTQTPRYLIKTRGQQVTLSCSPISGHRSVSWYQQTPGQGLQFLFEYFSETQRNKGNFPGRFSGRQFSNSRSEMNVSTLELGDSALYLCASSPRPWDTEAFFGQGTRLTVV.

This clonotype was recorded a few times. The rearrangement joins TRBV7-8 to TRBJ1-4; D is uncertain. The germline V and J ends were trimmed by 0 bases and 10 bases, with 12 bases remaining between them. This CDR3 comprises 14 residues. The V gene's germline CDR1 is SGHVS and CDR2 FQNEAQ. Written as DNA, the CDR3 is TGTGCCAGCAGCTTAGCGTATAGTTCTGGAAAACTGTTTTTT. Translating it yields CASSLAYSSGKLFF. The whole variable domain, filled in from reference TRBV7-8 and TRBJ1-4, reads GAGVSQSPRYKVAKRGQDVALRCDPISGHVSLFWYQQALGQGPEFLTYFQNEAQLDKSGLPSDRFFAERPEGSVSTLKIQRTQQEDSAVYLCASSLAYSSGKLFFGSGTQLSVL.

This clonotype has at least ten counts. The V call is TRBV18, the J call TRBJ1-6; possible D gene TRBD1, 5 bases. CDR1 is KGHSH and CDR2 is LQKENI in the germline V gene. This CDR3 has 14 amino acids. V was cut by 4 bases and J by 10 bases, with 14 bases left in between. In DNA form, the CDR3 reads TGTGCCAGCTCACTGGGACTTCGGGAGTCACCCCTCCACTTT. Protein sequence: CASSLGLRESPLHF.

This clonotype occurred a few times. The chain recombines TRBV20-1 with TRBJ1-1, with 8 bases fitting TRBD1. The CDR3 sequence is 14 residues long. Trimming took 6 bases from V and 0 from J; bases not matched to a gene: 6. From germline, CDR1 is DFQATT and CDR2 SNEGSKA (reference sequence). CDR3 loop: CSADRALMNTEAFF. CDR3 bases: TGCAGTGCGGACAGGGCGTTGATGAACACTGAAGCTTTCTTT.

This clonotype was seen only a few times. The chain links TRBV30 to TRBJ2-2; no reliable D call. The germline V and J ends were trimmed by 5 bases and 0 bases, with 10 bases remaining between them. Germline loops: CDR1 GTSNPN, CDR2 SVGIG (reference sequence). The CDR3 loop spans 14 amino acids. The chain's CDR3 is CAWARLANTGELFF. The CDR3 DNA follows: TGTGCCTGGGCTAGACTCGCGAACACCGGGGAGCTGTTTTTT.

The chain uses TRBV6-1 and TRBJ2-1, with no clear D. The V gene lost 7 bases and the J gene lost 6 bases, with 16 bases spanning the gap. The germline V gene encodes CDR1 MNHNS and CDR2 SASEGT. This CDR3 region has 14 residues. The CDR3 region has the DNA TGTGCCAGCACCAAAATCGGTAGGGCCAATGAGCAGTTCTTC. Translating gives CASTKIGRANEQFF.

This chain links TRBV20-1 with TRBJ2-3, with 8 bases identical to TRBD1. The J segment lost 0 bases and the V segment lost 5 bases, leaving 7 bases of the junction unmatched. This CDR3 is built from 15 residues. The germline V gene encodes CDR1 DFQATT and CDR2 SNEGSKA (reference sequence). The CDR3: CSAPFDRGSTDTQYF. CDR3 bases: TGCAGTGCTCCTTTTGACAGGGGAAGCACAGATACGCAGTATTTT.

This rearrangement joins TRBV4-2 to TRBJ2-1; 11 bases align to TRBD2. Germline loops: CDR1 LGHNA, CDR2 YNFKEQ. This CDR3 region has 15 residues. V was pared by 1 base and J by 7 bases, with 3 bases of the junction left unmatched. CDR3 DNA sequence: TGTGCCAGCAGCCAAGTACTAGCGGGAGCGAATGAGCAGTTCTTC. It translates to CASSQVLAGANEQFF.

This clonotype was observed a few times. The J gene is TRBJ1-2, the V gene TRBV25-1, with 7 nucleotides matching TRBD1. The CDR3 is 15 amino acids. The junction had 9 bases not matched to a gene; V was cut back by 3 bases and J by 5 bases. Germline V gene lookup returns CDR1 MGHDK and CDR2 SYGVNS. The CDR3 reads CASSDPDRPPYGYTF. The DNA of the CDR3 is TGTGCCAGCAGTGACCCGGACAGGCCGCCTTATGGCTACACCTTC.

Note on this clonotype: This clone may be a read error of a much larger clone one base away. The conserved phenylalanine or tryptophan is not found at the CDR3 terminus, so this likely reflects a read error. This CDR3 reads CATISGTGGIYGYTY. CDR3 DNA sequence: TGTGCCACAATCTCCGGGACAGGGGGCATTTATGGCTACACCTAC. This chain joins TRBV10-3 and TRBJ1-2, with 12 bases that match TRBD1. This CDR3 is 15 amino acids long. Germline loops: CDR1 ENHRY, CDR2 SYGVKD. J gave up 5 bases and V 10 bases, and 11 bases lay outside the gene matches.

The chain uses TRBV7-9 and TRBJ1-1; D call uncertain. Per the germline V gene, CDR1 is SEHNR and CDR2 is FQNEAQ (reference sequence). The CDR3 loop spans 11 amino acids. Trimming removed 6 bases at V and 1 base at J, with 3 bases between. The CDR3 reads CASRANTEAFF. CDR3 nucleotide sequence: TGTGCCAGCAGGGCGAACACTGAAGCTTTCTTT. Together with reference TRBV7-9 and TRBJ1-1, the CDR3 gives the full variable domain: DTGVSQNPRHKITKRGQNVTFRCDPISEHNRLYWYRQTLGQGPEFLTYFQNEAQLEKSRLLSDRFSAERPKGSFSTLEIQRTEQGDSAMYLCASRANTEAFFGQGTRLTVV.

The chain recombines TRBV12-3 or TRBV12-4 with TRBJ2-1, with a possible D match to TRBD2 (6 bases). The ends were cut back, 10 bases at V and 7 bases at J, with 17 bases in the middle. CDR3 length: 13 residues. The CDR3 sequence: CANTIAAANEQFF. CDR3 DNA sequence: TGTGCCAACACAATAGCGGCCGCAAATGAGCAGTTCTTC.